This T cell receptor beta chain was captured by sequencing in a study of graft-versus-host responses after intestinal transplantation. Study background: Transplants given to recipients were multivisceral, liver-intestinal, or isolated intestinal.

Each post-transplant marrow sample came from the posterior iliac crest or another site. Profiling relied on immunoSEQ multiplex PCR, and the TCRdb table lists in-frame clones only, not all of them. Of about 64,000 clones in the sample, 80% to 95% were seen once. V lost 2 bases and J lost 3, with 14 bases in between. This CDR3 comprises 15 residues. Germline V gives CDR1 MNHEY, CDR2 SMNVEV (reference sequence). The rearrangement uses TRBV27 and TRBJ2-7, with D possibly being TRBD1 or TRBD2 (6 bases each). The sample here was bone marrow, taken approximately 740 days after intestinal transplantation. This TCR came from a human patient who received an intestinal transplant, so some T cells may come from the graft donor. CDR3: CASSLGGRDDYEQYF. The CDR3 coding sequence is TGTGCCAGCAGTTTAGGGGGGCGAGATGACTACGAGCAGTACTTC.